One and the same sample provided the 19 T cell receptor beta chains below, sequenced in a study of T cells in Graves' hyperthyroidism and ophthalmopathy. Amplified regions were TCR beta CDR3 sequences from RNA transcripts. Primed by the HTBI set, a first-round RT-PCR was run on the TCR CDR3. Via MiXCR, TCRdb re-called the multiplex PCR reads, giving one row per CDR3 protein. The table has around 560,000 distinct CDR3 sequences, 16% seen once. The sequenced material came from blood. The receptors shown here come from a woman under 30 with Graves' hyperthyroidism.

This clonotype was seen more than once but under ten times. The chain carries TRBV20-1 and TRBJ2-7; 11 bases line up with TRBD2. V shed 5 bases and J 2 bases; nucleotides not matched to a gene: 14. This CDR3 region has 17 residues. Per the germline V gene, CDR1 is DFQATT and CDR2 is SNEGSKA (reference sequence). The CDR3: CSARTDPVAGGPYEQYF. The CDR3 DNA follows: TGCAGTGCTCGGACGGACCCAGTAGCGGGAGGGCCCTACGAGCAGTACTTC.

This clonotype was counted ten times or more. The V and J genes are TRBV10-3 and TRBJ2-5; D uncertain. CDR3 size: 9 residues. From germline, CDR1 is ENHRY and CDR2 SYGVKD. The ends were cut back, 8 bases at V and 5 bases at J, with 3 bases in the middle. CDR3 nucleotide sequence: TGTGCCATCGGGGAGACCCAGTACTTC. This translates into CAIGETQYF.

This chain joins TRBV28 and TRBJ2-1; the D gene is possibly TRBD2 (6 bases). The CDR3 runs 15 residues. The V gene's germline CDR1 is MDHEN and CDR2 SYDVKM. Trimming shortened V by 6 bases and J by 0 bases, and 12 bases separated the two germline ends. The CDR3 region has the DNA TGTGCCAGCAGGCGGGGAGGCGCCTCCTACAATGAGCAGTTCTTC. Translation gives CASRRGGASYNEQFF.

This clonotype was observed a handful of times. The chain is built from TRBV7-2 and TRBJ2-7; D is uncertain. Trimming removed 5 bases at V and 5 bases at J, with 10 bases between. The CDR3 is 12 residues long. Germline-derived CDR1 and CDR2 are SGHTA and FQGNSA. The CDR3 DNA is TGTGCCAGCAGCCCCGGCAAAGACGAGCAGTACTTC. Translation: CASSPGKDEQYF.

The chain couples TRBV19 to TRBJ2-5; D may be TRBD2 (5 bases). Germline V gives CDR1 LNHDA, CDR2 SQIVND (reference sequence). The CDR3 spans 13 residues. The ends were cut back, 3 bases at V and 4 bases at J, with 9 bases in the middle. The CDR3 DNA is TGTGCCAGTAGTATTGGACTGGGAGAGACCCAGTACTTC. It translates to CASSIGLGETQYF. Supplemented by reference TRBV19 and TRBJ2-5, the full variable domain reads DGGITQSPKYLFRKEGQNVTLSCEQNLNHDAMYWYRQDPGQGLRLIYYSQIVNDFQKGDIAEGYSVSREKKESFPLTVTSAQKNPTAFYLCASSIGLGETQYFGPGTRLLVL.

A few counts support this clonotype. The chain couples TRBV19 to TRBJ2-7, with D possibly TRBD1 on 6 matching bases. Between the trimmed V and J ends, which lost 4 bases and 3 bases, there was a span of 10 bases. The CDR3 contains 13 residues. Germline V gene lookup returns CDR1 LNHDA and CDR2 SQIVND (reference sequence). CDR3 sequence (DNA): TGTGCCAGTAGTAATGGCAGGGGCTACGAGCAGTACTTC. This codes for CASSNGRGYEQYF.

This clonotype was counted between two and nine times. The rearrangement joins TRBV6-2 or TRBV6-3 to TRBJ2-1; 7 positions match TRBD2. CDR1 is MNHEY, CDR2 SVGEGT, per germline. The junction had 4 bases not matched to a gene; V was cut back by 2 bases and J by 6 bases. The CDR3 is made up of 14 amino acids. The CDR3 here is CASSYGTIFNEQFF. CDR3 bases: TGTGCCAGCAGTTACGGGACTATTTTCAATGAGCAGTTCTTC.

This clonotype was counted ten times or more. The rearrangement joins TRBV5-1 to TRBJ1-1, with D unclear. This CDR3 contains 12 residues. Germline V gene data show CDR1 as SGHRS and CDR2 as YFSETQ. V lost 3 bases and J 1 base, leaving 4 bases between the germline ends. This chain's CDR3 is CASSWENTEAFF. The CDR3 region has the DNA TGCGCCAGCAGCTGGGAGAACACTGAAGCTTTCTTT.

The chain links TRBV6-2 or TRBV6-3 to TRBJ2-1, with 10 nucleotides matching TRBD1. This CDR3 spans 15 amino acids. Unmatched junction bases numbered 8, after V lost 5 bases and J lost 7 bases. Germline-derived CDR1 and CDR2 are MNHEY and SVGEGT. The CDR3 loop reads CASSRGTGAGNEQFF. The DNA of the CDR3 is TGTGCCAGCAGTCGAGGGACAGGGGCAGGAAATGAGCAGTTCTTC.

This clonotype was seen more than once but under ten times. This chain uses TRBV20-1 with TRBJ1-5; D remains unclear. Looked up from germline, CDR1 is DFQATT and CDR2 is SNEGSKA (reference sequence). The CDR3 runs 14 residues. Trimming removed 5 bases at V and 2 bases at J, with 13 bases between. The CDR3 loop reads CSAGKLAGNQPQHF. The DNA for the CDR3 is TGCAGTGCTGGGAAACTGGCTGGCAATCAGCCCCAGCATTTT.

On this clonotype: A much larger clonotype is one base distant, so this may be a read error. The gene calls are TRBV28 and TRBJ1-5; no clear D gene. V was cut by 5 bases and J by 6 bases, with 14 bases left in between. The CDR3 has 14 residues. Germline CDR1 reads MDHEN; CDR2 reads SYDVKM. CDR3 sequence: CASSESVGSQPQHF. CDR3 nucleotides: TGTGCCAGCAGTGAGTCCGTCGGGTCTCAGCCCCAGCATTTT.

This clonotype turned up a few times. In nucleotides, the CDR3 is TGTGCCAGCAGTTTCGAAGACATGAACACTGAAGCTTTCTTT. Protein: CASSFEDMNTEAFF. This sequence joins TRBV12-3 or TRBV12-4 and TRBJ1-1; D not certain. V was trimmed by 3 bases and J by 0 bases, leaving 8 bases between them. This CDR3 comprises 14 residues.

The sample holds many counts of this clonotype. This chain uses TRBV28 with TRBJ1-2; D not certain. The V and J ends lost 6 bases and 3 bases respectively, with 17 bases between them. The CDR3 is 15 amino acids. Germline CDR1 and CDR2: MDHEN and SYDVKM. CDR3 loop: CASSPPRVIDYGYTF. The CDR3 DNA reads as TGTGCCAGCAGCCCTCCTAGGGTTATTGACTATGGCTACACCTTC.

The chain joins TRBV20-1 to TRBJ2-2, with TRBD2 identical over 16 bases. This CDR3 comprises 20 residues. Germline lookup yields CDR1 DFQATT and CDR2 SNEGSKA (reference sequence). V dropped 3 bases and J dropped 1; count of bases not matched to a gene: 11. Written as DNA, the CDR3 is TGCAGTGCTAGGGGAAACCTGGGACTAGCGGGAGGGTGGAACACCGGGGAGCTGTTTTTT. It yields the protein CSARGNLGLAGGWNTGELFF.

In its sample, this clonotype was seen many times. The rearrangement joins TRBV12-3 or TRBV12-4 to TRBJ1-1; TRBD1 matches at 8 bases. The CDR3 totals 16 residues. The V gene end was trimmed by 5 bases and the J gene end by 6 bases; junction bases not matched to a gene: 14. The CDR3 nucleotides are TGTGCCAGCAGTAAACGGGAAGACAGGGGAGGCCCTGAAGCTTTCTTT. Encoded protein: CASSKREDRGGPEAFF.

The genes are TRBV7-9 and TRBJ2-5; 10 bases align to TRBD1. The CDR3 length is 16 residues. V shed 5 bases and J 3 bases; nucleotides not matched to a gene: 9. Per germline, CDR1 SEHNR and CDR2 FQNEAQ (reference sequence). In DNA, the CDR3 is TGTGCCAGCAGCAACCCCGGGACAGGGGTAAAAGAGACCCAGTACTTC. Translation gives CASSNPGTGVKETQYF.

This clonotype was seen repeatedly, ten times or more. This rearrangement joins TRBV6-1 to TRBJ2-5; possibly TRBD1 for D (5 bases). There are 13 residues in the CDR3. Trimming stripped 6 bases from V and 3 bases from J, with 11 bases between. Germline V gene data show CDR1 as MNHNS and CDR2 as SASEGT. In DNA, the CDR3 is TGTGCCAGCAGGCGCAAAGGGGAAGAGACCCAGTACTTC. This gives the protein CASRRKGEETQYF.

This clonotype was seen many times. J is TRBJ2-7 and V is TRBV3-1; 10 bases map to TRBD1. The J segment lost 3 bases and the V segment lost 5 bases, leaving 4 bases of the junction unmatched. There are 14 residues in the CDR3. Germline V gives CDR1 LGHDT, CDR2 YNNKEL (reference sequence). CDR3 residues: CASSETGGDYEQYF. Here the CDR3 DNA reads TGTGCCAGCAGCGAGACAGGGGGCGACTACGAGCAGTACTTC.

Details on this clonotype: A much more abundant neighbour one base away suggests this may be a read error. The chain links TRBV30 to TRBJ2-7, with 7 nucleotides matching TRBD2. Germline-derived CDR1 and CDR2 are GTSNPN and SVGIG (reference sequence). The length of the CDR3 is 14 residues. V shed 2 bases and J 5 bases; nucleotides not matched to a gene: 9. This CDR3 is CAWSTTSRDHEQYF. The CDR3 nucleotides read TGTGCCTGGAGTACGACTAGCAGAGATCACGAGCAGTACTTC.